Sequencing of this T cell receptor beta chain was carried out in a study of shared clonotypes between healthy human individuals. Study results and caveats: Sequencing depth was expected to influence donor clonotype sharing.

Concerning this clone itself: Its antigen is not identified.

The germline V gene has CDR1 SEHNR and CDR2 FQNEAQ (reference sequence). The CDR3 is 16 residues long. The junction had 9 bases not matched to a gene; V was cut back by 4 bases and J by 0 bases. Original data processing: ImmunoSEQ junction-only sequences lacked quality scores, so their filtering differed. Produced via immunoSEQ multiplex PCR; TCRdb's table is partial and in-frame only. V, J and clone size are taken as reported in that table, and D and trimming were inferred from the DNA itself. The repertoire holds 600,000 to 750,000 clones, with around 77% as singletons. This chain joins TRBV7-9 and TRBJ2-7; the match to TRBD2 covers 7 bases. The sequence came from a woman in her 30s in good health. The sample consisted of memory CD4+ T cells sorted from blood. Subset denoted: CD45RA-negative fraction. The CDR3 protein is CASSSPDSSGSYEQYF. The CDR3 nucleotides read TGTGCCAGCAGCTCTCCCGATTCTAGCGGCTCCTACGAGCAGTACTTC.